This T cell receptor beta chain was retrieved from a study of vaccination effects on CD4 cells after COVID-19. Study-wide results and caveats: In people who had recovered, most post-vaccine spike-reactive clones were new vaccine-induced clones.

ViraFEST assay sequencing came after antigen-specific CD4+ T cells were expanded with viral peptide pools. CD4+ T cells were isolated after less than 13 days of culture. Convalescent patients had PCR-confirmed SARS-CoV-2 infection between March and December 2020. Cultures received IL-2 medium that replaced half the medium on days 3 and 7. Data came from immunoSEQ multiplex PCR; TCRdb stores just in-frame clones and leaves some out. This sample has more than 35,000 clones, with approximately 81% found just once. The CDR3 runs to 12 residues. Trimming removed 7 bases at V and 7 bases at J, with 13 bases between. CDR1 is LNHDA and CDR2 is SQIVND in the germline V gene (reference sequence). The table lists this clone with a few counts. Its target is unknown.

The sequence derives from a human donor who had a prior SARS-CoV-2 infection. This chain links TRBV19 with TRBJ1-1; unclear D gene. The sample was CD4+ T cells from PBMCs cultured with a peptide pool, taken before COVID-19 vaccination. The CDR3 region is CASTPDYGEAFF. CDR3 coding DNA: TGTGCCAGTACCCCGGACTACGGTGAAGCTTTCTTT.